This T cell receptor beta chain was recovered during a study of cytomegalovirus exposure and HLA in healthy donors. Whole-study results and caveats: A later analysis linked a missense DCLRE1C variant to TCR beta V- and J-gene trimming.

Comment on this clone: Its matching antigen is unknown. In the same sample, other DNA sequences code for this CDR3.

PCR involved 60 Vbeta and 13 Jbeta primers. Libraries were prepared by immunoSEQ multiplex PCR; TCRdb keeps only in-frame clonotypes and omits some of them. Its table records some 110,000 clones. V lost 4 bases, J lost 2 bases, and 2 bases stayed unmatched. Germline CDR1 is SGHRS and CDR2 is YFSETQ. The CDR3 sequence is 14 residues long. The sequenced sample consisted of PBMCs. This chain joins TRBV5-1 and TRBJ2-7; 11 bases align to TRBD1. The sequence derives from a man aged 30 to 39 in good health and CMV-seronegative. CDR3 protein: CASSPGQGAYEQYF. CDR3 in DNA: TGCGCCAGCAGCCCGGGACAGGGGGCCTACGAGCAGTACTTC. Together with reference TRBV5-1 and TRBJ2-7, the CDR3 gives the full variable domain: KAGVTQTPRYLIKTRGQQVTLSCSPISGHRSVSWYQQTPGQGLQFLFEYFSETQRNKGNFPGRFSGRQFSNSRSEMNVSTLELGDSALYLCASSPGQGAYEQYFGPGTRLTVT.